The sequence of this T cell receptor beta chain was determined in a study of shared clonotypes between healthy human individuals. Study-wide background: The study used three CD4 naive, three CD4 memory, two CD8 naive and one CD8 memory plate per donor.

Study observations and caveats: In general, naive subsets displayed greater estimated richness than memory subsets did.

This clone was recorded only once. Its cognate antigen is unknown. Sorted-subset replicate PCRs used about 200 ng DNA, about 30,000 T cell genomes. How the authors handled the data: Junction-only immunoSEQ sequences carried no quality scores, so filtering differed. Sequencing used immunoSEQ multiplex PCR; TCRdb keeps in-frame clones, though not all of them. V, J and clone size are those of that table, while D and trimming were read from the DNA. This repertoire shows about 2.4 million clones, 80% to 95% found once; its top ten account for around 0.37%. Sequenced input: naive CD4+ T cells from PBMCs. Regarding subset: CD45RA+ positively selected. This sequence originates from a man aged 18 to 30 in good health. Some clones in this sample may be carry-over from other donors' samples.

The DNA for the CDR3 is TGTGCCAGCAGCCCCGGGGGGACCCAGTACTTC. It specifies CASSPGGTQYF. The chain is built from TRBV7-2 and TRBJ2-5; D possibly corresponds to TRBD2 (6 bases). This CDR3 spans 11 amino acids. Trimming stripped 5 bases from V and 7 bases from J, with 8 bases between. Germline CDR1 is SGHTA and CDR2 is FQGNSA.